This T cell receptor (beta chain) was recovered during a study of blood T cell repertoires in COVID-19. For the study at large: COVID-19 samples collected from the United States, Italy and Spain covered acute and convalescent phases. T cells, B-cell-depleted T cells, or PBMCs supplied cDNA or gDNA.

As originally analysed: Scientists estimated how many nucleated cells there were by amplifying reference gene primers. Libraries were prepared by immunoSEQ multiplex PCR; TCRdb keeps only in-frame clonotypes and omits some of them. Clone size and V and J calls were adopted from that table, with D and trimming inferred from the DNA. The sample has roughly 150,000 clones; more than 80% are singletons. Per germline, CDR1 LNHDA and CDR2 SQIVND (reference sequence). The ends were cut back, 6 bases at V and 5 bases at J, with 14 bases in the middle. The CDR3 consists of 14 residues. Sequencing input: peripheral blood. The clonotype was recovered from a woman over 75 with acute or convalescent COVID-19. This chain joins TRBV19 and TRBJ2-1, with D hard to call. The CDR3 bases are TGTGCCAGTAGACCCCCCGGGTCTGACAATGAGCAGTTCTTC. This encodes CASRPPGSDNEQFF. Full variable domain (outside the CDR3, taken from reference TRBV19 and TRBJ2-1): DGGITQSPKYLFRKEGQNVTLSCEQNLNHDAMYWYRQDPGQGLRLIYYSQIVNDFQKGDIAEGYSVSREKKESFPLTVTSAQKNPTAFYLCASRPPGSDNEQFFGPGTRLTVL.